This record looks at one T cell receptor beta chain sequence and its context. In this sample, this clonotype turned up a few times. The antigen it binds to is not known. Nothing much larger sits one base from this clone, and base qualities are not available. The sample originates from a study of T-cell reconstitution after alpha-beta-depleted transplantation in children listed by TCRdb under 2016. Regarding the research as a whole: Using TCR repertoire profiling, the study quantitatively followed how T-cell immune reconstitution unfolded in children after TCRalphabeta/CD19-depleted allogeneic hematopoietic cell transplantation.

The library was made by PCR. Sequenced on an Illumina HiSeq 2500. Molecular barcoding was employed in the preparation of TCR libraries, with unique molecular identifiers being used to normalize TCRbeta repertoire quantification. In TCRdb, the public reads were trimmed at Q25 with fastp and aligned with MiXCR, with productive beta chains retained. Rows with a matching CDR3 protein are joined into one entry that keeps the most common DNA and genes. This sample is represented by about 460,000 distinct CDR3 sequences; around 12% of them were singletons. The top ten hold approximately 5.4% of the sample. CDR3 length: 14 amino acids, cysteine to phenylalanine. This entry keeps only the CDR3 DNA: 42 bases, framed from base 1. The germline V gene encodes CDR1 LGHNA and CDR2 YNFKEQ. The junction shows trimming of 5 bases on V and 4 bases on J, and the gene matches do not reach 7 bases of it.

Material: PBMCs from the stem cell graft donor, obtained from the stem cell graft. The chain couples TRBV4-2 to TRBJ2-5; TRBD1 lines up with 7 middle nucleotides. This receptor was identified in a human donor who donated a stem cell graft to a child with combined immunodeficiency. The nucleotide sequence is TGTGCCAGCAGCGACGACAGGGATGGAGAGACCCAGTACTTC. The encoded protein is CASSDDRDGETQYF.